One sample yielded the 23 T cell receptor beta chains listed below, sequenced in a study of blood T cell repertoires in COVID-19. This table comes from immunoSEQ multiplex PCR, and its TCRdb copy is limited to in-frame clones, with some not included. The data hold about 87,000 clones, with approximately 82% observed a single time. Material: peripheral blood. All receptors derive from a woman aged 70-85 years with acute or convalescent COVID-19.

The chain employs TRBV9 and TRBJ2-2, with D unclear. The CDR3 runs to 16 residues. Germline-derived CDR1 and CDR2 are SGDLS and YYNGEE. Trimming took off 0 bases at V and 6 bases at J, with 15 bases between the two ends. The CDR3 bases are TGTGCCAGCAGCGTAGTTGGAGTAGGTATGGCCGGGGAGCTGTTTTTT. Protein: CASSVVGVGMAGELFF.

The CDR3 nucleotides read TGTGCCAGCAGCCCCGGACAGGGTGGGAATTCACCCCTCCACTTT. Translating it yields CASSPGQGGNSPLHF. The chain employs TRBV7-9 and TRBJ1-6, with TRBD1 identical over 8 bases. The V gene's germline CDR1 is SEHNR and CDR2 FQNEAQ (reference sequence). The CDR3 totals 15 residues. V lost 5 bases to trimming and J lost 7 bases; unmatched junction nucleotides: 7.

CDR3: CATSATGMNTEAFF. The CDR3 region has the DNA TGTGCCACCAGTGCGACAGGAATGAACACTGAAGCTTTCTTT. The chain has TRBV24-1 and TRBJ1-1; D perhaps matches TRBD1 (6 bases). V lost 5 bases and J 0 bases, leaving 9 bases between the germline ends. Germline V gives CDR1 KGHDR, CDR2 SFDVKD. This CDR3 has 14 amino acids.

The J gene is TRBJ1-5, the V gene TRBV5-1; tentatively, D is TRBD1 (5 bases). The CDR3 is 17 residues long. CDR1 and CDR2 from the germline V gene are SGHRS and YFSETQ. V lost 2 bases to trimming and J lost 3 bases, with 18 bases between them. Here the CDR3 DNA reads TGCGCCAGCAGCTTCGCCAAATTCAGGGCATCCAATCAGCCCCAGCATTTT. Encoded protein: CASSFAKFRASNQPQHF.

In this sample, this clone turned up a few times. This chain connects TRBV5-5 to TRBJ1-5; 12 bases map to TRBD1. The V and J ends lost 4 bases and 7 bases, in that order; junction bases with no gene match: 6. The CDR3 sequence is 15 residues long. CDR1 and CDR2 (germline): SGHKS, YYEKEE (reference sequence). CDR3 bases: TGTGCCAGCAGCCCGACCGGGACAGGGGGCCAGCCCCAGCATTTT. It encodes CASSPTGTGGQPQHF.

V and J are TRBV6-1 and TRBJ1-3; perhaps TRBD1 as D (6 bases). Trimming took off 3 bases at V and 0 bases at J, with 9 bases between the two ends. The V gene's germline CDR1 is MNHNS and CDR2 SASEGT. This CDR3 spans 15 amino acids. CDR3 DNA sequence: TGTGCCAGCAGTGAGCGACAGGACTCTGGAAACACCATATATTTT. Residues: CASSERQDSGNTIYF.

Only one count was recorded for this clone. The V gene is TRBV7-9, the J gene TRBJ2-5; perhaps TRBD2 as D (6 bases). Germline CDR1 SEHNR, CDR2 FQNEAQ (reference sequence). V gave up 5 bases and J gave up 2 bases, with 12 bases separating them. This CDR3 comprises 14 residues. For the CDR3, the DNA is TGTGCCAGCAGCCGGGGGAACAGTCAAGAGACCCAGTACTTC. This encodes CASSRGNSQETQYF.

J is TRBJ2-1 and V is TRBV19; possibly TRBD1 for D (7 bases). Germline CDR1 LNHDA, CDR2 SQIVND (reference sequence). The CDR3 consists of 15 residues. Trimming removed 8 bases at V and 4 bases at J, with 18 bases between. Written as DNA, the CDR3 is TGTGCCAGTGAGGGAGGCCAGGGGGTGTACAATGAGCAGTTCTTC. It codes for CASEGGQGVYNEQFF.

V usage is TRBV19 and J usage is TRBJ1-2; 7 bases map to TRBD1. V trimming: 7 bases; J trimming: 8 bases; junction bases outside the gene matches: 10. The CDR3 loop spans 13 amino acids. The germline V gene has CDR1 LNHDA and CDR2 SQIVND (reference sequence). CDR3 DNA: TGTGCCAGTATTACCGACAGGGAAGAGGGCTACACCTTC. It is translated as CASITDREEGYTF.

The gene calls are TRBV6-1 and TRBJ2-3; D is ambiguous. The V end lost 2 bases, the J end lost 2 bases, and 8 bases lay between the germline ends. This CDR3 has 14 amino acids. CDR1 and CDR2 from the germline V gene are MNHNS and SASEGT. CDR3 DNA: TGTGCCAGCAGTGAAAACACTATCACAGATACGCAGTATTTT. It codes for CASSENTITDTQYF.

DNA of the CDR3: TGTGCCAGCAGGACACCCGGCTCCAGTGGCTACACCTTC. Translated, it gives CASRTPGSSGYTF. This sequence joins TRBV28 and TRBJ1-2; D not certain. From germline, CDR1 is MDHEN and CDR2 SYDVKM. V gave up 6 bases and J gave up 7 bases, with 15 bases separating them. CDR3 length: 13 residues.

The chain has TRBV7-2 and TRBJ1-1; perhaps TRBD1 as D (6 bases). The CDR3 consists of 13 residues. Between the trimmed V and J ends, which lost 6 bases and 1 base, there was a span of 9 bases. The germline gives CDR1 SGHTA, CDR2 FQGNSA. CDR3 protein: CASSFRGNTEAFF. The CDR3, as DNA: TGTGCCAGCAGTTTCAGGGGGAACACTGAAGCTTTCTTT.

This clone was observed a few times. V usage is TRBV19 and J usage is TRBJ1-3; tentatively, D is TRBD1 (6 bases). The CDR3 sequence is 15 residues long. Germline V gene data show CDR1 as LNHDA and CDR2 as SQIVND (reference sequence). Between the trimmed V and J ends, which lost 5 bases and 4 bases, there was a span of 15 bases. CDR3 sequence (DNA): TGTGCCAGTAGTTTCCACAGGGCGCAAGGAAACACCATATATTTT. Encoded protein: CASSFHRAQGNTIYF.

The chain joins TRBV4-1 to TRBJ2-7; a possible D gene is TRBD1 (6 bases). Deletions cut 1 base from V and 9 bases from J, with 16 bases between. The CDR3 runs 14 residues. Germline CDR1 is MGHRA and CDR2 is YSYEKL. CDR3 bases: TGCGCCAGCAGCCAAGGGGACACCGCTTTAGGGCAGTACTTC. Protein sequence: CASSQGDTALGQYF.

The V gene is TRBV5-1, the J gene TRBJ1-2, with D possibly matching TRBD1 (5 bases). CDR1 is SGHRS, CDR2 YFSETQ, per germline. Trimming cost V 4 bases and J 7 bases, with 20 bases left between them. The CDR3 sequence is 15 residues long. CDR3 nucleotides: TGCGCCAGCAGCCCGGGGGTGGGCGATTCTGGTGGCTACACCTTC. Amino acids: CASSPGVGDSGGYTF.

This clone was seen once. V and J are TRBV6-5 and TRBJ1-6; the match to TRBD1 covers 7 bases. From germline, CDR1 is MNHEY and CDR2 SVGAGI. The CDR3 has 15 amino acids. With 7 bases clipped from V and 7 bases from J, the junction kept 10 bases outside the gene matches. The CDR3 region is CASNPDRAGNSPLHF. DNA for the CDR3: TGTGCCAGCAACCCCGACAGGGCTGGAAATTCACCCCTCCACTTT.

The V gene is TRBV7-2, the J gene TRBJ2-7; D call uncertain. Germline V gene lookup returns CDR1 SGHTA and CDR2 FQGNSA. The CDR3 contains 13 residues. Deletions cut 3 bases from V and 2 bases from J, with 8 bases between. The CDR3 loop reads CASSFDLTYEQYF. The CDR3 bases are TGTGCCAGCAGCTTCGACTTGACCTACGAGCAGTACTTC.

CDR3 region: CASSTTGGSTEAFF. Here the CDR3 DNA reads TGTGCCAGCAGTACGACAGGGGGCAGTACTGAAGCTTTCTTT. The chain combines TRBV6-6 with TRBJ1-1; 10 bases align to TRBD1. Germline CDR1 MNHNY, CDR2 SVGAGI (reference sequence). The trim removed 5 bases at V and 5 bases at J, leaving 5 bases unmatched. This CDR3 has 14 residues.

The chain uses TRBV6-5 and TRBJ1-3, with D possibly TRBD1 on 5 matching bases. V lost 1 base to trimming and J lost 10 bases, with 11 bases between them. Per germline, CDR1 MNHEY and CDR2 SVGAGI. CDR3 length: 13 residues. The CDR3 region has the DNA TGTGCCAGCAGTTACTTGAGGGAGGGGACCATATATTTT. It is translated as CASSYLREGTIYF.

V usage is TRBV4-1 and J usage is TRBJ1-3; D possibly corresponds to TRBD1 (6 bases). Germline CDR1 MGHRA, CDR2 YSYEKL. This CDR3 comprises 17 residues. With 1 base removed from V and 0 bases from J, the gap between germline ends came to 13 bases. CDR3 in amino acids: CASSQVTGLTSGNTIYF. CDR3 sequence (DNA): TGCGCCAGCAGCCAAGTCACAGGGTTAACCTCTGGAAACACCATATATTTT.

The V gene is TRBV28, the J gene TRBJ1-6; 8 nucleotides align to TRBD1. V dropped 5 bases and J dropped 9; count of bases not matched to a gene: 3. This CDR3 comprises 13 residues. Per the germline V gene, CDR1 is MDHEN and CDR2 is SYDVKM. The DNA for the CDR3 is TGTGCCAGCAGTGTACAGGGGGGTTCACCCCTCCACTTT. Translated, it gives CASSVQGGSPLHF.

This chain connects TRBV25-1 to TRBJ2-1; 15 positions match TRBD2. CDR1 MGHDK and CDR2 SYGVNS come from the germline V gene. Trimming took 7 bases from V and 8 from J; bases not matched to a gene: 6. The CDR3 consists of 15 residues. CDR3 coding DNA: TGTGCCAGCACCGGCGGACTAGCGGGGGGGGATGAGCAGTTCTTC. It is translated as CASTGGLAGGDEQFF. The full variable domain, with the rest looked up from reference TRBV25-1 and TRBJ2-1, is EADIYQTPRYLVIGTGKKITLECSQTMGHDKMYWYQQDPGMELHLIHYSYGVNSTEKGDLSSESTVSRIRTEHFPLTLESARPSHTSQYLCASTGGLAGGDEQFFGPGTRLTVL.

The rearrangement joins TRBV5-1 to TRBJ1-4; D ambiguous. The CDR3 extends over 15 amino acids. Germline CDR1 is SGHRS and CDR2 is YFSETQ. V was clipped by 3 bases and J by 1 base, with 10 bases between them. The CDR3 is CASSWLGITNEKLFF. DNA for the CDR3: TGCGCCAGCAGCTGGCTGGGCATAACTAATGAAAAACTGTTTTTT.